Presented here are 25 T cell receptor beta chains from one specimen sequenced in a study of T cell changes during pregnancy in multiple sclerosis. The data were produced by immunoSEQ multiplex PCR, yet TCRdb's version contains in-frame clones alone and is incomplete. Seen here are 30,000 to 45,000 clones, 85% to 95% observed once, and the top ten hold about 1.2%. The sample taken for sequencing was PBMCs (not recorded whether the cells were cultured). The receptor set was obtained from a female donor with multiple sclerosis, enrolled in a pregnancy study.

CDR3: CASSFWGHTEAFF. CDR3 DNA sequence: TGTGCCAGCAGTTTCTGGGGGCACACTGAAGCTTTCTTT. The genes are TRBV27 and TRBJ1-1; D possibly corresponds to TRBD1 (6 bases). Germline V gene lookup returns CDR1 MNHEY and CDR2 SMNVEV (reference sequence). This CDR3 has 13 amino acids. V dropped 3 bases and J dropped 3 bases, with 8 bases sitting between them.

The V call is TRBV2, the J call TRBJ1-4, with D maybe TRBD1 (6 bases). The V gene lost 6 bases and the J gene lost 10 bases, with 21 bases spanning the gap. The CDR3 is 15 amino acids. Germline CDR1 reads SNHLY; CDR2 reads FYNNEI. For the CDR3, the DNA is TGTGCCAGCAGGGGTTTACAGGGACAACACCGAAAACTGTTTTTT. Its translation: CASRGLQGQHRKLFF.

The rearrangement uses TRBV7-2 and TRBJ2-3; D ambiguous. V was shortened by 5 bases and J by 8 bases, with 11 bases between the two germline ends. In germline, CDR1 is SGHTA, CDR2 FQGNSA. This CDR3 region has 12 residues. CDR3 DNA: TGTGCCAGCAGCCTTTCTAGAGGTACGCAGTATTTT. Its translation is CASSLSRGTQYF. The entire variable domain, with the rest obtained from reference TRBV7-2 and TRBJ2-3, is as follows: GAGVSQSPSNKVTEKGKDVELRCDPISGHTALYWYRQSLGQGLEFLIYFQGNSAPDKSGLPSDRFSAERTGGSVSTLTIQRTQQEDSAVYLCASSLSRGTQYFGPGTRLTVL.

The rearrangement links TRBV5-1 to TRBJ1-1; no clear D. Germline assignment: CDR1 SGHRS and CDR2 YFSETQ. The CDR3 runs 14 residues. V was trimmed by 7 bases and J by 3 bases, leaving 16 bases between them. The CDR3 DNA follows: TGCGCCAGCGCCCAACACCCGGAGGACACTGAAGCTTTCTTT. Residues: CASAQHPEDTEAFF.

The chain recombines TRBV4-3 with TRBJ1-2; the D gene is possibly TRBD1 (6 bases). Germline CDR1 LGHNA, CDR2 YSLEER. CDR3 length equals 15 residues. V was pared by 2 bases and J by 4 bases, with 14 bases between. CDR3 residues: CASSQKGGGGYGYTF. In DNA form, the CDR3 reads TGCGCCAGCAGCCAAAAGGGAGGGGGGGGCTATGGCTACACCTTC.

The chain uses TRBV5-5 and TRBJ2-1; TRBD1 matches at 11 bases. V was clipped by 4 bases and J by 7 bases; unmatched bases: 7. Germline lookup yields CDR1 SGHKS and CDR2 YYEKEE (reference sequence). This CDR3 spans 15 amino acids. The CDR3 DNA follows: TGTGCCAGCAGCCCTCTCGGGACAGGGGGAAATGAGCAGTTCTTC. Translation: CASSPLGTGGNEQFF.

The genes are TRBV30 and TRBJ2-5; a weak D match, TRBD1 (6 bases). Per germline, CDR1 GTSNPN and CDR2 SVGIG (reference sequence). The germline V and J ends were trimmed by 0 bases and 2 bases, with 10 bases remaining between them. This CDR3 region has 14 residues. The CDR3 sequence: CAWSVQGPQETQYF. The DNA for the CDR3 is TGTGCCTGGAGTGTACAGGGACCACAAGAGACCCAGTACTTC.

This clone has a single count. This sequence joins TRBV5-1 and TRBJ1-1; D gene unclear. Trimming removed 5 bases from V and 6 bases from J, with 20 bases in between. Germline assignment: CDR1 SGHRS and CDR2 YFSETQ. The length of the CDR3 is 15 residues. The CDR3 nucleotides read TGCGCCAGCAGTCAAGGAGAGACGGATGTCGCTGAAGCTTTCTTT. Its translation: CASSQGETDVAEAFF.

This rearrangement joins TRBV29-1 to TRBJ2-1, with 8 bases that match TRBD1. Germline lookup yields CDR1 SQVTM and CDR2 ANQGSEA. J was trimmed by 9 bases and V by 1 base; bases with no gene match: 29. The CDR3 runs to 21 residues. CDR3 sequence (DNA): TGCAGCGTTGAAGGGGTTGGATCCAAATTTCAGGGGGCGCGGGGATTAGGTGAGCAGTTCTTC. Protein sequence: CSVEGVGSKFQGARGLGEQFF.

This clone appeared a few times. The same CDR3 is also encoded by other DNA sequences in this sample. The chain is built from TRBV6-4 and TRBJ2-2; unclear D gene. The V end lost 2 bases, the J end lost 3 bases, and 4 bases lay between the germline ends. From germline, CDR1 is MRHNA and CDR2 SNTAGT. The CDR3 contains 13 residues. CDR3 in amino acids: CASSDRDTGELFF. CDR3 in DNA: TGTGCCAGCAGTGACAGGGACACCGGGGAGCTGTTTTTT.

This chain connects TRBV6-1 to TRBJ1-4; D is possibly TRBD1 (5 bases). The CDR3 totals 14 residues. Trimming shortened V by 1 base and J by 5 bases, and 8 bases separated the two germline ends. The germline V gene has CDR1 MNHNS and CDR2 SASEGT. CDR3 sequence (DNA): TGTGCCAGCAGTGAAGGGGGGGGGAATGAAAAACTGTTTTTT. Its translation is CASSEGGGNEKLFF.

This chain connects TRBV19 to TRBJ2-6; TRBD2 matches at 8 bases. Germline CDR1 is LNHDA and CDR2 is SQIVND (reference sequence). V shed 5 bases and J 5 bases; nucleotides not matched to a gene: 2. The CDR3 has 14 residues. The CDR3 nucleotides are TGTGCCAGTAGTCGGGAGGGCAGGGCCAACGTCCTGACTTTC. This encodes CASSREGRANVLTF.

This rearrangement joins TRBV7-2 to TRBJ2-7; D gene ambiguous. Trimming cost V 5 bases and J 6 bases, with 11 bases left between them. Germline V CDR1 and CDR2: SGHTA, FQGNSA. The CDR3 consists of 12 residues. The CDR3 loop is CASSPRPLEQYF. As DNA, the CDR3 is TGTGCCAGCAGCCCCCGACCGCTCGAGCAGTACTTC. Full variable domain (rest looked up from reference TRBV7-2 and TRBJ2-7): GAGVSQSPSNKVTEKGKDVELRCDPISGHTALYWYRQSLGQGLEFLIYFQGNSAPDKSGLPSDRFSAERTGGSVSTLTIQRTQQEDSAVYLCASSPRPLEQYFGPGTRLTVT.

This chain connects TRBV10-3 to TRBJ1-2, with 10 positions matching TRBD1. Germline lookup yields CDR1 ENHRY and CDR2 SYGVKD. V shed 3 bases and J 6 bases; nucleotides not matched to a gene: 7. This CDR3 region has 15 residues. CDR3 DNA: TGTGCCATCAGTGACGGGGACAGGGGCGCGGATGGCTACACCTTC. This translates into CAISDGDRGADGYTF.

The table lists this clone with a few counts. The chain joins TRBV6-1 to TRBJ1-2; no clear D gene. CDR1 is MNHNS, CDR2 SASEGT, per germline. This CDR3 contains 14 residues. V lost 0 bases and J 6 bases, leaving 11 bases between the germline ends. The CDR3 coding sequence is TGTGCCAGCAGTGAAGCGTCGGCCTGGAATGGCTACACCTTC. Translated, it gives CASSEASAWNGYTF.

CDR3 region: CASSEALAGNTGELFF. The CDR3 nucleotides are TGTGCCAGCAGTGAAGCACTAGCGGGGAACACCGGGGAGCTGTTTTTT. The J gene is TRBJ2-2, the V gene TRBV2; TRBD2 agrees at 9 bases. The CDR3 extends over 16 amino acids. V lost 0 bases and J lost 1; bases outside the gene matches: 0. Per the germline V gene, CDR1 is SNHLY and CDR2 is FYNNEI.

V usage is TRBV6-1 and J usage is TRBJ1-2, with D possibly TRBD1 on 5 matching bases. This CDR3 comprises 14 residues. CDR1 and CDR2 (germline): MNHNS, SASEGT. V was cut by 6 bases and J by 4 bases, with 15 bases left in between. This CDR3 is CASSEPQGTYGYTF. The CDR3 region has the DNA TGTGCCAGCAGCGAACCCCAGGGAACCTATGGCTACACCTTC.

The chain is built from TRBV6-5 and TRBJ2-2, with 7 positions matching TRBD1. The CDR3 length is 14 residues. CDR1 and CDR2 from the germline V gene are MNHEY and SVGAGI. J gave up 7 bases and V 2 bases, and 4 bases lay outside the gene matches. In DNA, the CDR3 is TGTGCCAGCAGTTACGACAGGGCGGACGGGGAGCTGTTTTTT. This gives the protein CASSYDRADGELFF.

This chain uses TRBV4-1 with TRBJ1-4; D is ambiguous. Between the trimmed V and J ends, which lost 4 bases and 7 bases, there was a span of 19 bases. The germline CDR1 and CDR2 sequences are MGHRA and YSYEKL. The CDR3 is made up of 16 amino acids. CDR3 amino acids: CASSPGPYIRSEKLFF. Written as DNA, the CDR3 is TGCGCCAGCAGCCCTGGGCCCTATATACGAAGTGAAAAACTGTTTTTT.

In this sample, this clone turned up once. The CDR3 DNA reads TGTGCCTGGGGGACAGGGTTCTCCTACGAGCAGTACTTC. It encodes CAWGTGFSYEQYF. The chain links TRBV30 to TRBJ2-7, with 9 bases matching TRBD1. This CDR3 is built from 13 residues. CDR1 is GTSNPN and CDR2 is SVGIG in the germline V gene (reference sequence). Germline trimming cut 5 bases from V and 0 bases from J; bases unmatched to any gene: 2.

This chain connects TRBV11-2 to TRBJ1-5, with a tentative D call TRBD1 (5 bases). Germline V gene lookup returns CDR1 SGHAT and CDR2 FQNNGV. V lost 2 bases and J 5 bases, leaving 7 bases between the germline ends. This CDR3 spans 13 amino acids. The CDR3 region is CASSLRGYQPQHF. In nucleotides, the CDR3 is TGTGCCAGCAGCTTACGGGGGTATCAGCCCCAGCATTTT.

The CDR3 loop reads CASSFQGGNQPQHF. CDR3 in DNA: TGTGCCAGTAGTTTCCAGGGGGGCAATCAGCCCCAGCATTTT. The rearrangement uses TRBV19 and TRBJ1-5; 7 bases match TRBD1. Germline V CDR1 and CDR2: LNHDA, SQIVND (reference sequence). The length of the CDR3 is 14 residues. The junction had 3 bases not matched to a gene; V was cut back by 5 bases and J by 2 bases.

This rearrangement joins TRBV4-2 to TRBJ2-1; D might be TRBD2 (5 bases). This CDR3 has 18 residues. Germline CDR1 and CDR2: LGHNA and YNFKEQ. V lost 0 bases and J lost 9, with 24 bases in between. CDR3 DNA: TGTGCCAGCAGCCAAGAGGTGGGAGCGAGGGAAGAATTAATTGAGCAGTTCTTC. Translating it yields CASSQEVGAREELIEQFF.

This chain connects TRBV2 to TRBJ1-2; D not resolved. The germline gives CDR1 SNHLY, CDR2 FYNNEI. CDR3 length equals 15 residues. Trimming stripped 4 bases from V and 4 bases from J, with 16 bases between. CDR3 nucleotide sequence: TGTGCCAGCAGTGTTCGAGACACAGCTCCCTATGGCTACACCTTC. This sequence encodes CASSVRDTAPYGYTF. Using reference TRBV2 and TRBJ1-2 for the parts outside the CDR3, the full variable domain is EPEVTQTPSHQVTQMGQEVILRCVPISNHLYFYWYRQILGQKVEFLVSFYNNEISEKSEIFDDQFSVERPDGSNFTLKIRSTKLEDSAMYFCASSVRDTAPYGYTFGSGTRLTVV.

The DNA for the CDR3 is TGTGCCAGCAGTCGTAGAAGGGCGGAGACCCAGTACTTC. Translation: CASSRRRAETQYF. The chain has TRBV27 and TRBJ2-5; D remains unclear. Germline values: CDR1 MNHEY, CDR2 SMNVEV (reference sequence). CDR3 size: 13 residues. V gave up 5 bases and J gave up 5 bases, with 12 bases separating them.